This TCR beta chain was sequenced during a study of T-cell reconstitution after alpha-beta-depleted transplantation in children. General study results and limits: Recipient T cells and thymic progenitors that survived were the source of the high TCRbeta diversity seen at day 60 in some patients. When one year had passed after transplant, most T-cell counts and diversity came from newly produced T cells. Reportedly, only several hundred clones from non-depleted graft cells drove alpha-beta T-cell counts at about two months.

Notes on this clonotype: The antigen remains unidentified.

Unique molecular identifiers were incorporated during preparation of the TCRbeta library. TCRdb re-called the PCR reads through MiXCR, storing one row per CDR3 protein. The profile covers around 300,000 distinct CDR3 sequences, with roughly a tenth appearing a single time and 7.5% taken by the ten largest. The length of the CDR3 is 16 residues. Unmatched junction bases numbered 7, after V lost 2 bases and J lost 3 bases. CDR1 and CDR2 from the germline V gene are MDHEN and SYDVKM. The V call is TRBV28, the J call TRBJ1-5; 7 bases align to TRBD1. The material was PBMCs, obtained before TCRalphabeta/CD19-depleted stem cell transplant. The source of this sequence is a boy under three years old with acute myeloid leukemia, due to receive a stem cell transplant. CDR3 residues: CASSLPPGQANQPQHF. The CDR3, as DNA: TGTGCCAGCAGTTTACCCCCTGGACAGGCCAATCAGCCCCAGCATTTT.